The clone carrying this T cell receptor (beta chain) was observed many times. This sample was taken from a study of molecular identifiers for immune sequencing clone quantification. Trimming shortened V by 8 bases and J by 6 bases, and 16 bases separated the two germline ends. Looked up from germline, CDR1 is KGHDR and CDR2 is SFDVKD. The CDR3 length is 14 residues. TCRdb re-analysed the PCR reads in MiXCR, keeping a single row per CDR3 protein. Seen here are 50,000 to 70,000 distinct CDR3 sequences, approximately 17% observed once, and the top ten hold about 1.4%. V is TRBV24-1 and J is TRBJ2-1; D gene ambiguous. The sequence was collected from a human donor in good health. Some libraries in this study had Jurkat cell RNA spiked in. The sequencing sample was made of naive CD8+ T cells from blood, with Jurkat cell RNA spiked in. The subset: FACS-sorted CD8+CD4-CCR7+CD45RA+ naive T cells. CDR3 bases: TGTGCCACCAAGGCGAGAGGAGCAAGCAATGAGCAGTTCTTC. As protein: CATKARGASNEQFF.